This T cell receptor (beta chain) was documented in a study of prognosis after radiotherapy for stage I lung cancer. Study summary: In a few patients, distant metastases developed after radiotherapy (median roughly seven months), whereas some 16 patients showed no significant progression.

V lost 6 bases, J lost 3 bases, and 10 bases lay in between. The CDR3 has 13 residues. CDR1 is KGHSH and CDR2 is LQKENI in the germline V gene. The TCR beta CDR3 region was amplified from genomic DNA, with two rounds of multiplex PCR being used for the amplification. First-round PCR employed TRBV- and TRBJ-specific primers for each gene. Via MiXCR, TCRdb re-called the multiplex PCR reads, giving one row per CDR3 protein. The profile shows roughly 23,000 distinct CDR3 sequences, more than 40% of them singletons. The chain combines TRBV18 with TRBJ2-3; no firm D call. The origin of this receptor is a donor of 50 years or more with non-small cell lung cancer. The source was PBMCs, collected before or after stereotactic body radiation therapy (not recorded which). DNA of the CDR3: TGTGCCAGCTCCCGGGCGTGGACAGATACGCAGTATTTT. Protein product: CASSRAWTDTQYF. The full variable domain, rest sourced from reference TRBV18 and TRBJ2-3, is NAGVMQNPRHLVRRRGQEARLRCSPMKGHSHVYWYRQLPEEGLKFMVYLQKENIIDESGMPKERFSAEFPKEGPSILRIQQVVRGDSAAYFCASSRAWTDTQYFGPGTRLTVL.